The source of this T cell receptor (beta chain) is a study of cytomegalovirus exposure and HLA in healthy donors (dated by TCRdb to the late 2010s). With regard to the full study: The 666 repertoires of the first cohort and the roughly 120 validation repertoires were produced on the same platform, according to a later analysis. To predict cytomegalovirus infection status, the study combined high-throughput TCR immunosequencing, statistical association of individual TCRs with disease status, and machine learning. In addition to the first cohort of approximately 670 subjects, a separate validation cohort of 130 or so different subjects was used. The study aimed to test whether cataloging public T cell receptors could reveal signatures of past pathogen exposure. General study outcomes and caveats: A few of the identified cytomegalovirus-associated TCR beta chains were confirmed in vitro to be specific for cytomegalovirus antigens. In a later analysis, TCRs clustered in the first cohort were found to also tend to co-occur in the approximately 120 validation repertoires, with 90% to 95% of cluster scores above 0. While some public TCRs were present in many individuals, most TCR sequences turned up only very rarely across donors. A later analysis had no HLA typing for the validation cohort, so co-occurrence there was scored across all 110 or so repertoires. In both the original and validation cohorts, the classifier was reported to diagnose cytomegalovirus status with high specificity and sensitivity. The study gave a list of more than 150 TCR beta chains associated with cytomegalovirus. It was suggested by the authors that the approach could potentially be generalized to other disease states and immunological phenotypes.

With respect to this clone: Its antigen remains undetermined. There are no base qualities to consult, and no much larger clone falls within one base.

The donors were included in the validation cohort of around 120 subjects, a group kept apart from the roughly 730-subject first cohort. The library was generated by the immunoSEQ multiplex PCR assay. Per the authors' processing: A statistical classification framework was developed to diagnose cytomegalovirus status using the catalog of TCR beta chain sequences. In its TCRdb copy, this immuneACCESS table keeps in-frame sequences only and misses some clones. Where compared with another copy, unresolved V genes explain less than half of these, and the others have no known cause. V, J and clone size reflect that table, while D and trimming were determined from the DNA. This sample lists a few hundred thousand clones; 86% were detected once. Roughly 0.8% of the sample lies in the top ten. CDR1 and CDR2 are read off the germline V gene as SGHDT and YYEEEE. Taken from cysteine to phenylalanine, the CDR3 has 16 residues. The DNA shown is the 48-base CDR3, in frame from base 1. V has 4 bases trimmed and J has 2 bases trimmed; junction bases matching no gene number 5.

Sequenced sample: PBMCs. The chain was built from TRBV5-6 and TRBJ2-1, and 11 junctional nucleotides match TRBD2. This clonotype originated in a woman aged 18-29 years in good health and CMV-seronegative. CDR3 protein: CASSHRTSGPYNEQFF. The bases read TGTGCCAGCAGCCATAGGACTAGCGGGCCCTACAATGAGCAGTTCTTC.